This TCR beta chain was sequenced for a study of blood T cell repertoires in COVID-19. Study overall: From the United States, Italy and Spain came samples of acute and convalescent COVID-19. The analysed material was cDNA or gDNA that came from T cells, B-cell-depleted T cells, or PBMCs.

Per the authors' pipeline: It was from reference gene primer amplification that nucleated cell counts were estimated. Sequencing used immunoSEQ multiplex PCR; TCRdb keeps in-frame clones, though not all of them. Clone size and the V and J calls come from that table; the DNA yielded D and trimming. The table shows 20,000 to 25,000 clones, with more than 70% occurring only once. Germline V gene lookup returns CDR1 LNHNV and CDR2 YYDKDF (reference sequence). The CDR3 contains 16 residues. V dropped 1 base and J dropped 6; count of bases not matched to a gene: 11. This sequence joins TRBV15 and TRBJ2-7; 8 bases line up with TRBD2. This sequence was found in a human donor with active COVID-19. The donor label of this sample is uncertain. The sequenced sample consisted of peripheral blood. CDR3 region: CATSRGSPGTRIEQYF. The CDR3 DNA reads as TGTGCCACCAGCAGAGGATCCCCCGGGACTAGAATCGAGCAGTACTTC.